This is a list of T cell receptor beta chains from one sample in a study of CD8 T cells in ankylosing spondylitis. Using its own MiXCR run on the 5' RACE reads, TCRdb lists one record per CDR3 protein. The table lists about 800,000 distinct CDR3 sequences, 10% to 15% of them singletons, with under 0.6% in the top ten. The sample taken for sequencing was blood, either unsorted or a sorted T cell fraction (not recorded which). Every receptor here comes from a male donor with ankylosing spondylitis. Each CDR3 is given with its conserved first and last residue. The D gene is left open where the match is weak. Where a row states a size, it is once, few, many or the class of an expanded clone; other rows omit it.

cdr3_nt cdr3_aa j_call clone_size d_call v_call
TGTGCCAGCAGTCGAGCGCGGGGCTTGAACACTGAAGCTTTCTTT CASSRARGLNTEAFF TRBJ1-1 - - TRBV12-3/TRBV12-4
TGTGCCAGCAGTCCACAGTACTTCTATGGCTACACCTTC CASSPQYFYGYTF TRBJ1-2 - - TRBV2
TGCAGTGCTGTGGGCCTCGGCGACATTCAGTACTTC CSAVGLGDIQYF TRBJ2-4 - - TRBV20-1
TGCAGTGCTAGAGCCCTAAACAGGGGGGATGAAAAACTGTTTTTT CSARALNRGDEKLFF TRBJ1-4 - TRBD1 TRBV20-1
TGTACCAGCAGCACGGGGACAGGGACGTACCAAGAGACCCAGTACTTC CTSSTGTGTYQETQYF TRBJ2-5 - TRBD1 TRBV7-8
TGTGCCAGCAGCCGCCCGGGACTAACCTATGGCTACACCTTC CASSRPGLTYGYTF TRBJ1-2 few - TRBV7-2
TGCGCCAGCAGCTCGGACCTTGATAATTCACCCCTCCACTTT CASSSDLDNSPLHF TRBJ1-6 - - TRBV5-1
TGTGCCAGCAGCCTCTACCAGGGGATCCTAGGCTACGAGCAGTACTTC CASSLYQGILGYEQYF TRBJ2-7 - - TRBV7-2
TGCGCCAGCAGCCAAGAAGGGACGTTCGCAACTAATGAAAAACTGTTTTTT CASSQEGTFATNEKLFF TRBJ1-4 few - TRBV4-3
TGCAGTGCTACCCTGGACAGCGAGACCCAGTACTTC CSATLDSETQYF TRBJ2-5 few - TRBV20-1
TGTGCCAGCAGTGAATATAGGGGGGCCGAAGAGACCCAGTACTTC CASSEYRGAEETQYF TRBJ2-5 - - TRBV25-1
TGTGCCAGCAGTTCTCAGAGCGCGACAGGGATGTATGGCTACACCTTC CASSSQSATGMYGYTF TRBJ1-2 few TRBD1 TRBV28
TGTGCCAGCATCCGCCAGAGGACGGCACCAAGACAGGGGAAGGATGGCTACACCTTC CASIRQRTAPRQGKDGYTF TRBJ1-2 - TRBD1 TRBV2
TGTGCCAGCAGCCCGAAGCGGTTTGTGGGTGAAAAACTGTTTTTT CASSPKRFVGEKLFF TRBJ1-4 few - TRBV7-9
TGTGCCAGCAGTCCCTTCCTTAGCGGAGTTTACGAGCAGTACTTC CASSPFLSGVYEQYF TRBJ2-7 - - TRBV28
TGCAGTGCTAGGATACCAGGGGTTCAATACGAGCAGTACTTC CSARIPGVQYEQYF TRBJ2-7 few - TRBV20-1
TGTGCCAGCAGCAGCACAGGGAGCGGGGATTCTCTTGACACAGATACGCAGTATTTT CASSSTGSGDSLDTDTQYF TRBJ2-3 few - TRBV11-1
TGTGCCAGCACCCCACAGGGAAACTCCTACAATGAGCAGTTCTTC CASTPQGNSYNEQFF TRBJ2-1 - - TRBV27
TGCGCCAGCAGCAAACGACTAGGACACGAGCAGTACTTC CASSKRLGHEQYF TRBJ2-7 - - TRBV4-3
TGCAGTGCTAGAGATCCCCGGACAGGGATGGAGAGCGAGCAGTACTTC CSARDPRTGMESEQYF TRBJ2-7 few TRBD1 TRBV20-1
TGCGCCAGCAGCTTGGGGGACTTCTCTGGCAATCAGCCCCAGCATTTT CASSLGDFSGNQPQHF TRBJ1-5 - - TRBV5-1
TGTGCCAGCAGCTCCGCCGAGGGGGGCTTTGAGCAGTTCTTC CASSSAEGGFEQFF TRBJ2-1 few - TRBV7-2
TGCGCCAGCAGCCCGGGGGACAGGAGCAATGAGCAGTTCTTC CASSPGDRSNEQFF TRBJ2-1 - TRBD1 TRBV5-1
TGTGCCAGCAGTGAGGGACTAGCGGGCTTCTACGAGCAGTACTTC CASSEGLAGFYEQYF TRBJ2-7 - TRBD2 TRBV2
TGTGCCAGCAGTTTAGGGGACAGCGCAAACACTGAAGCTTTCTTT CASSLGDSANTEAFF TRBJ1-1 many TRBD1 TRBV12-3/TRBV12-4
TGTGCCAGCAGCAAAACCCGGGGGCAACTGACCTACAACACAGATACGCAGTATTTT CASSKTRGQLTYNTDTQYF TRBJ2-3 few - TRBV11-1
TGTGCCAGCAGATATTCGCAGGGGCTAGAGACCCAGTACTTC CASRYSQGLETQYF TRBJ2-5 - - TRBV7-9
TGCGCCAGCAGGATTTCAGGACAGGGGCACGACGGGGAGCTGTTTTTT CASRISGQGHDGELFF TRBJ2-2 many TRBD1 TRBV5-1
TGTGCCAGCAGTGACAGCTACACTGAAGCTTTCTTT CASSDSYTEAFF TRBJ1-1 - - TRBV6-2/TRBV6-3
TGCGCCAGCAGTCGACCGGGACAGGCAAGCACAGATACGCAGTATTTT CASSRPGQASTDTQYF TRBJ2-3 - TRBD1 TRBV5-1
TGTGCCAGCTCACTCACCAGGACAGGGCCCTACGAGCAGTACTTC CASSLTRTGPYEQYF TRBJ2-7 few TRBD1 TRBV18
TGTGCCAGCAGTTCCCTACCCCCCCTGGTTCCTACCGGGGAGCTGTTTTTT CASSSLPPLVPTGELFF TRBJ2-2 - - TRBV28
TGTGCCAGCAGTTTGCAGCACACTGAAGCTTTCTTT CASSLQHTEAFF TRBJ1-1 - - TRBV7-9
TGCGCCAGCAGCTTGGGTCGCTACGGGCAAGTGACCCAGTACTTC CASSLGRYGQVTQYF TRBJ2-5 - - TRBV5-1
TGCAGTGCTAGAGATCCAGGGGCTGAAGCTTTCTTT CSARDPGAEAFF TRBJ1-1 few - TRBV20-1
TGTGCCAGCAGCTTAATGGCGGGGCTGCTTGAAGCTTTCTTT CASSLMAGLLEAFF TRBJ1-1 few - TRBV7-2
TGTGCCAGCAGCGTAGTTGGGTATGGCTACACCTTC CASSVVGYGYTF TRBJ1-2 few - TRBV9
TGTGCCAGCAGCTTAGGGGCGGGGGCCTACGAGCAGTACTTC CASSLGAGAYEQYF TRBJ2-7 - TRBD2 TRBV7-2
TGTGCCAGCAGCGTTGGGGGATCCAACTACAATGAGCAGTTCTTC CASSVGGSNYNEQFF TRBJ2-1 - - TRBV9
TGTGCCAGCAGCCCCCCGGGACTAGCGGGGAACAATGAGCAGTTCTTC CASSPPGLAGNNEQFF TRBJ2-1 many TRBD2 TRBV12-3/TRBV12-4
TGTGCCAGCAGTTCTTACAGGGGGCTCTACAATGAGCAGTTCTTC CASSSYRGLYNEQFF TRBJ2-1 many TRBD1 TRBV6-5
TGTGCCAGCAGCCGGGTCTTCGAGCAGTACTTC CASSRVFEQYF TRBJ2-7 few - TRBV6-2/TRBV6-3
TGTGCCAGCAGAACGGGGAACGACTATGGCTACACCTTC CASRTGNDYGYTF TRBJ1-2 few - TRBV6-1
TGTGCCAGCAGCTTGGAACGGGCCACCTACAATGAGCAGTTCTTC CASSLERATYNEQFF TRBJ2-1 - - TRBV5-6
TGCAGTGCCCCTGCGCGGACAGGGGTGGACGAGCAGTACTTC CSAPARTGVDEQYF TRBJ2-7 many TRBD1 TRBV20-1
TGTGCCAGCAGTACAGGGGCTCACACTGAAGCTTTCTTT CASSTGAHTEAFF TRBJ1-1 - TRBD1 TRBV6-1
TGCAGTGCTAGACCGGGGAGGACTTACAATGAGCAGTTCTTC CSARPGRTYNEQFF TRBJ2-1 many - TRBV20-1
TGTGCCAGCAGTTATAGGAGGGTCCCAGATACGCAGTATTTT CASSYRRVPDTQYF TRBJ2-3 - - TRBV6-2/TRBV6-3